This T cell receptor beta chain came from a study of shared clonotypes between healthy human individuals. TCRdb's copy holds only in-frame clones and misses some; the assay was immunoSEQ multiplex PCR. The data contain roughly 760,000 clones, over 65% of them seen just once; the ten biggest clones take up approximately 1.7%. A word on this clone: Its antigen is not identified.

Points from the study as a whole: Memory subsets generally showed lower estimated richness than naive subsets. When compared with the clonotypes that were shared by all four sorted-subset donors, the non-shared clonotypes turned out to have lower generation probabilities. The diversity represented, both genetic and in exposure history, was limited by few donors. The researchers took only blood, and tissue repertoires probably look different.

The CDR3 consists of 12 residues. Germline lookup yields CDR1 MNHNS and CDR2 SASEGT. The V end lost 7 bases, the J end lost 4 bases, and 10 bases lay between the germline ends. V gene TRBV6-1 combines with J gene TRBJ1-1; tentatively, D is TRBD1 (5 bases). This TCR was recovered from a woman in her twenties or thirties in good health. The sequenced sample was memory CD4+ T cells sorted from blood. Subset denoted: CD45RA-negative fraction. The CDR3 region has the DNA TGTGCCAGCAAGGGGCGTACCACTGAAGCTTTCTTT. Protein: CASKGRTTEAFF.